This TCR beta chain appears in the sequencing data of a study of cytomegalovirus exposure and HLA in healthy donors. Per germline, CDR1 KGHSH and CDR2 LQKENI. The CDR3 contains 15 residues. The V gene lost 3 bases and the J gene lost 3 bases, with 14 bases spanning the gap. The PCR was carried out with 60 Vbeta primers and 13 Jbeta primers. TCRdb's table, derived via immunoSEQ multiplex PCR, lists solely in-frame clones and lacks some. Of 200,000 to 250,000 clones in the sample, roughly 84% were seen once. The genes are TRBV18 and TRBJ1-1, with D perhaps matching TRBD1 (5 bases). The clonotype originates from a boy aged 2 to 10 in good health and CMV-seronegative. Sample: PBMCs. The CDR3 sequence: CASSPSIRGYTEAFF. CDR3 in DNA: TGTGCCAGCTCACCTAGCATCCGGGGGTACACTGAAGCTTTCTTT.